This TCR beta chain was captured in a study of beta chain features in type 1 diabetes. Study-wide points: VDJ junctions from patients with type 1 diabetes contained fewer insertions and more deletions. Patients' naive, central memory and regulatory TCRB repertoires appeared more alike than those of healthy donors.

From germline, CDR1 is LNHNV and CDR2 YYDKDF (reference sequence). V trimming: 3 bases; J trimming: 4 bases; junction bases outside the gene matches: 8. This CDR3 region has 17 residues. TCRB transcripts that were expressed got sequenced, as all of the isolated RNA had been reverse transcribed. Each sample of naive, central memory or regulatory T cells had, on average, around 4 million reads. Only in-frame clones appear in the TCRdb table, and some are missing; sequencing was by immunoSEQ multiplex PCR. This table holds about 230,000 clones, about 9.3% found once. In its sample, this clone was seen a few times. No antigen is known for it. Sorting of CD4+ naive, central memory, regulatory and stem cell-like memory cells was performed via CD45RO/CCR7/CD25/CD127/CD95/CD27.

This chain connects TRBV15 to TRBJ2-3; 12 positions match TRBD2. The receptor comes from a woman between 18 and 30 years old in good health. The sequenced material came from naive CD4+ T cells from blood. CDR3 sequence: CATSRVLAGGSPDTQYF. The CDR3 coding sequence is TGTGCCACCAGCAGGGTACTAGCGGGAGGTAGCCCAGATACGCAGTATTTT.